This T cell receptor (beta chain) was profiled in a study of blood T cells in healthy people across ages. Study-level findings and limits: Long-lived donors carried more naive CD4+ cells and greater diversity than aged donors.

This clonotype was counted between two and nine times. What it binds is not known. The CDR3 totals 15 residues. V gave up 3 bases and J gave up 0 bases, with 10 bases separating them. Germline V gives CDR1 MRHNA, CDR2 SNTAGT. For the second PCR, which ran for 7 to 11 cycles, a sample-barcoded 5' primer and a J-beta primer mix were used. TCRdb re-called the 5' RACE reads through MiXCR, storing one row per CDR3 protein. Altogether around 1.5 million distinct CDR3 sequences are present, roughly 32% being singletons, with the ten largest covering roughly 10%. This chain joins TRBV6-4 and TRBJ2-3; D unresolved. This clonotype originated in a woman aged 30 to 39 in good health. Source material: blood. The CDR3 region has the DNA TGTGCCAGCAGTGAAGGGCTTTCTAGCACAGATACGCAGTATTTT. It codes for CASSEGLSSTDTQYF.